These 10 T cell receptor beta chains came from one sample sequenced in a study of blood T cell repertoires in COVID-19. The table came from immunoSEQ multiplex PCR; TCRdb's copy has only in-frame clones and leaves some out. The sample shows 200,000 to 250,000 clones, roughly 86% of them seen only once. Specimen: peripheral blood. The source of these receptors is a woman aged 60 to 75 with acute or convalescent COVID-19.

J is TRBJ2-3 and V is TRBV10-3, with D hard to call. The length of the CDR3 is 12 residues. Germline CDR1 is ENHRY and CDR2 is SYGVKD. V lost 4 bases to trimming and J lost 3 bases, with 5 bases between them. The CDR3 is CAISAVTDTQYF. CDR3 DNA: TGTGCCATCAGTGCGGTAACAGATACGCAGTATTTT.

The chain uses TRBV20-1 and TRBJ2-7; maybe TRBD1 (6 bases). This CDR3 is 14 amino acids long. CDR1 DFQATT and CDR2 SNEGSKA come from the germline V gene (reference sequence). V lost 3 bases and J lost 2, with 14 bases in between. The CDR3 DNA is TGCAGTGCTAGTCTTCCCAGGGGTACCTACGAGCAGTACTTC. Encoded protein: CSASLPRGTYEQYF.

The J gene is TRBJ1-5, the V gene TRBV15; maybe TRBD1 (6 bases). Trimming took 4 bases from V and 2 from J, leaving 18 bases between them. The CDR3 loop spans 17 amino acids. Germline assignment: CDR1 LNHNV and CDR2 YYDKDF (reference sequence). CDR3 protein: CATSNLHRVSGNQPQHF. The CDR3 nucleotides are TGTGCCACCAGCAACCTGCACAGGGTGAGTGGCAATCAGCCCCAGCATTTT.

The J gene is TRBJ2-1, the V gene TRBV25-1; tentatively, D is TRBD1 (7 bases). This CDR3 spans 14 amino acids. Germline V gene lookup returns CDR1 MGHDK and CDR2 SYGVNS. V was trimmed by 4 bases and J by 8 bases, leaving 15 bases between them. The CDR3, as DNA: TGTGCCAGCAGTGGAAGCATCAGGGGGGATGAGCAGTTCTTC. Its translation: CASSGSIRGDEQFF. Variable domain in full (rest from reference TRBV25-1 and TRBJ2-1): EADIYQTPRYLVIGTGKKITLECSQTMGHDKMYWYQQDPGMELHLIHYSYGVNSTEKGDLSSESTVSRIRTEHFPLTLESARPSHTSQYLCASSGSIRGDEQFFGPGTRLTVL.

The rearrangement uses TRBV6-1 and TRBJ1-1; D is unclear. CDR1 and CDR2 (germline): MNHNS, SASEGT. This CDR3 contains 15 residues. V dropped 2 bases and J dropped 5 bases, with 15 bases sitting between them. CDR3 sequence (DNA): TGTGCCAGCAGTGAATTTTCAAGAGGGCTAACTGAAGCTTTCTTT. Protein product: CASSEFSRGLTEAFF.

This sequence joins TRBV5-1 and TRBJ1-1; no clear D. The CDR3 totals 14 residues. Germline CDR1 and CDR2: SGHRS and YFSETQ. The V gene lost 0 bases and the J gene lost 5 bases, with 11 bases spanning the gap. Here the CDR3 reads CASSLEWEKTEAFF. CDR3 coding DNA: TGCGCCAGCAGCTTGGAGTGGGAGAAGACTGAAGCTTTCTTT.

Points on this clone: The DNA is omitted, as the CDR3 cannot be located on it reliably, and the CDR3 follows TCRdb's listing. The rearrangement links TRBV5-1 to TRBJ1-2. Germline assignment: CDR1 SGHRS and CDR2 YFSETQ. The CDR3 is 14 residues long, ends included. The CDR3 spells CASSFGPGSDGYTF.

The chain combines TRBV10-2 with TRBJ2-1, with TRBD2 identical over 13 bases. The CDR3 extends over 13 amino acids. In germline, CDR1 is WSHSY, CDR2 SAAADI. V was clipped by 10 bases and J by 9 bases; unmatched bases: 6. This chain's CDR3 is CATRTSGSGEQFF. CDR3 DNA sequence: TGCGCCACCCGGACTAGCGGGAGTGGTGAGCAGTTCTTC.

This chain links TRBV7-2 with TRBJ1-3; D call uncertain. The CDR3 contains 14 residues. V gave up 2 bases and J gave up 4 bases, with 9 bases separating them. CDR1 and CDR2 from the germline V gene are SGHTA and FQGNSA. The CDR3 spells CASSLNRKGNTIYF. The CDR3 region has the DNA TGTGCCAGCAGCTTAAACAGAAAAGGAAACACCATATATTTT.

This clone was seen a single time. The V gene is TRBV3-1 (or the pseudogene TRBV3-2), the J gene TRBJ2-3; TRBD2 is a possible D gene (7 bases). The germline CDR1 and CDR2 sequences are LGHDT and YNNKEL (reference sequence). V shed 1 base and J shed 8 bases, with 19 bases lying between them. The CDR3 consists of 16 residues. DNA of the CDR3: TGTGCCAGCAGCCAAGGTGGGGGGGGGACATCGGGTACGCAGTATTTT. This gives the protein CASSQGGGGTSGTQYF.